This paragraph covers one T cell receptor (beta chain) sequence. The donors, nominally healthy at sampling, likely had unrecorded immune exposures. The record originates from a study of cytomegalovirus exposure and HLA in healthy donors. There are 13 residues in the CDR3. Germline loops: CDR1 SNHLY, CDR2 FYNNEI. V was clipped by 6 bases and J by 4 bases, with 13 bases between them. PCR employed 60 Vbeta and 13 Jbeta primers. The protocol was immunoSEQ multiplex PCR, while the TCRdb copy is restricted to in-frame clones and leaves out a portion. The sample includes about 130,000 clones, over 65% of them seen just once.

The J gene is TRBJ2-7, the V gene TRBV2; perhaps TRBD2 as D (5 bases). Sequenced material: PBMCs. The receptor comes from a man between 35 and 55 years old in good health and CMV-seropositive. CDR3 amino acids: CASSDTRRYEQYF. The CDR3 region has the DNA TGTGCCAGCAGCGACACTAGAAGATACGAGCAGTACTTC. Combining the CDR3 with reference TRBV2 and TRBJ2-7 gives the whole variable domain EPEVTQTPSHQVTQMGQEVILRCVPISNHLYFYWYRQILGQKVEFLVSFYNNEISEKSEIFDDQFSVERPDGSNFTLKIRSTKLEDSAMYFCASSDTRRYEQYFGPGTRLTVT.